This T cell receptor (beta chain) was sequenced in a study of human T cells and chemical hapten exposure. Broader study findings: No change in TCRs above 1 in 1000 frequency was produced by DPC sensitization.

One entry per CDR3 protein, called by TCRdb with MiXCR from the RACE reads. This sample has more than 95,000 distinct CDR3 sequences, with around 35% found just once. Germline-derived CDR1 and CDR2 are DFQATT and SNEGSKA (reference sequence). V lost 0 bases to trimming and J lost 1 base, with 9 bases between them. The CDR3 has 14 amino acids. This clonotype turned up a few times. The antigen is not known. Time point reported: patch test 3, about 24 weeks after DPC sensitization. The treatment was: therapeutic diphenylcyclopropenone sensitization with weekly scalp DPC. Blood draws came before every patch-test application.

This chain joins TRBV20-1 and TRBJ1-1; D gene unclear. Sequencing used whole blood, obtained in connection with sensitization to the hapten diphenylcyclopropenone (DPC). The clonotype originates from a man aged 35-49 years with alopecia areata. Some clones in this sample may be carry-over from other donors' samples. Here the CDR3 reads CSARDPRQNTEAFF. CDR3 sequence (DNA): TGCAGTGCTAGAGATCCAAGACAGAACACTGAAGCTTTCTTT.